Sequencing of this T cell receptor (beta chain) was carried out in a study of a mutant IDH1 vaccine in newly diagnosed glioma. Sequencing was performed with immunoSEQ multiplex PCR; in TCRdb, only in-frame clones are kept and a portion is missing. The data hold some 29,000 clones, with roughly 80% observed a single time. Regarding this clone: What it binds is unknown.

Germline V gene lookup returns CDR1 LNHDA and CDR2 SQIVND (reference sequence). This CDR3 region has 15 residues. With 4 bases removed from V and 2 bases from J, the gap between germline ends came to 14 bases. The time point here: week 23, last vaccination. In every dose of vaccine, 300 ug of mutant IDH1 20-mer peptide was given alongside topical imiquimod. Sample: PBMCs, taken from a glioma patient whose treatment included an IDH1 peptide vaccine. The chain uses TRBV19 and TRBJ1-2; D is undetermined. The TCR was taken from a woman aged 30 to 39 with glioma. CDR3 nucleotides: TGTGCCAGTAGTAACCCCCCTGTAGGGAACTATGGCTACACCTTC. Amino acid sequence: CASSNPPVGNYGYTF. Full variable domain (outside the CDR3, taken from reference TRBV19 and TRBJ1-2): DGGITQSPKYLFRKEGQNVTLSCEQNLNHDAMYWYRQDPGQGLRLIYYSQIVNDFQKGDIAEGYSVSREKKESFPLTVTSAQKNPTAFYLCASSNPPVGNYGYTFGSGTRLTVV.